One sample yielded the 14 T cell receptor beta chains listed below, sequenced in a study of PD-1 blockade in mismatch repair-deficient tumors. The table came from immunoSEQ multiplex PCR; TCRdb's copy has only in-frame clones and leaves some out. The repertoire includes approximately 110,000 clones, about 74% of them detected once, and roughly 4.8% sits in the top ten. The sample consisted of peripheral blood, taken about 60 weeks after starting pembrolizumab. The source of these receptors is an adult with mismatch repair-deficient cancer.

CDR3 protein: CASTQDYSNEQFF. The DNA of the CDR3 is TGTGCCAGCACTCAGGACTACTCAAATGAGCAGTTCTTC. J is TRBJ2-1 and V is TRBV6-1, with D possibly being TRBD2 (6 bases). Germline-derived CDR1 and CDR2 are MNHNS and SASEGT. This CDR3 has 13 amino acids. The germline V and J ends were trimmed by 7 bases and 7 bases, with 14 bases remaining between them.

This chain links TRBV30 with TRBJ2-3, with 7 bases fitting TRBD1. CDR1 and CDR2 (germline): GTSNPN, SVGIG (reference sequence). The CDR3 has 11 residues. Losses at the gene ends were 2 bases for V and 10 bases for J; bases not matched to a gene: 3. The CDR3 coding sequence is TGTGCCTGGAGTTCCGGGACAGCGCAGTATTTT. The encoded protein is CAWSSGTAQYF.

About this clone itself: Sequence at one end of the junction differs from germline and may be a read error. The chain recombines TRBV7-7 with TRBJ2-1; 10 nucleotides line up with TRBD2. The CDR3 consists of 16 residues. Germline V gene sequence: CDR1 SSHAT, CDR2 FNYEAQ (reference sequence). The CDR3, as DNA: TGTGCTAGCAGCTTAGGCTTAGCGGGAGGAGGGTATGAGCAGTTCTTC. It specifies CASSLGLAGGGYEQFF. Full variable domain (outside the CDR3, taken from reference TRBV7-7 and TRBJ2-1): GAGVSQSPRYKVTKRGQDVTLRCDPISSHATLYWYQQALGQGPEFLTYFNYEAQPDKSGLPSDRFSAERPEGSISTLTIQRTEQRDSAMYRCASSLGLAGGGYEQFFGPGTRLTVL.

The sample holds one count of this clone. This chain connects TRBV5-6 to TRBJ2-6, with D perhaps given as TRBD1 or TRBD2 (5 bases each). V was clipped by 2 bases and J by 4 bases, with 7 bases between them. The CDR3 length is 14 residues. The germline CDR1 and CDR2 sequences are SGHDT and YYEEEE. The CDR3 DNA reads TGTGCCAGCAGCTTATGGGACGGGGCCAACGTCCTGACTTTC. Protein product: CASSLWDGANVLTF.

The chain links TRBV29-1 to TRBJ2-1; 7 bases align to TRBD1. The V gene end was trimmed by 0 bases and the J gene end by 2 bases; junction bases not matched to a gene: 7. The length of the CDR3 is 16 residues. CDR1 SQVTM and CDR2 ANQGSEA come from the germline V gene. The DNA of the CDR3 is TGCAGCGTTGAAGATCTAGGGACAGAAACCTACAATGAGCAGTTCTTC. Its protein product is CSVEDLGTETYNEQFF.

The chain carries TRBV11-1 and TRBJ2-4, with 9 bases that match TRBD1. Germline-derived CDR1 and CDR2 are SGHAT and FQDESV (reference sequence). CDR3 length: 13 residues. J gave up 8 bases and V 5 bases, and 4 bases lay outside the gene matches. CDR3 nucleotide sequence: TGTGCCAGCAGCACGGGACAGGGCCACATTCAGTACTTC. Translation gives CASSTGQGHIQYF. The complete variable domain, with remaining parts taken from reference TRBV11-1 and TRBJ2-4, reads EAEVAQSPRYKITEKSQAVAFWCDPISGHATLYWYRQILGQGPELLVQFQDESVVDDSQLPKDRFSAERLKGVDSTLKIQPAELGDSAMYLCASSTGQGHIQYFGAGTRLSVL.

The chain is built from TRBV4-3 and TRBJ2-3; 9 bases align to TRBD2. V lost 3 bases, J lost 4 bases, and 8 bases stayed unmatched. From germline, CDR1 is LGHNA and CDR2 YSLEER. The CDR3 has 16 amino acids. Here the CDR3 reads CASSQGGGRAPDTQYF. The CDR3 DNA sequence: TGCGCCAGCAGCCAGGGAGGCGGGAGGGCCCCAGATACGCAGTATTTT.

The CDR3 sequence: CASSWDRGGPSSGNTIYF. The CDR3 DNA follows: TGTGCCAGCAGCTGGGACAGGGGGGGACCGAGCTCTGGAAACACCATATATTTT. The rearrangement links TRBV11-2 to TRBJ1-3; 11 bases align to TRBD1. The germline gives CDR1 SGHAT, CDR2 FQNNGV. The junction had 8 bases not matched to a gene; V was cut back by 4 bases and J by 0 bases. This CDR3 spans 18 amino acids.

As concerns this clone: The junction does not match germline at one end; this may be a read error. This rearrangement joins TRBV7-7 to TRBJ2-5; no clear D. Germline assignment: CDR1 SSHAT and CDR2 FNYEAQ (reference sequence). This CDR3 contains 13 residues. The CDR3, as DNA: TGTGCTAGCAGCTCGGAACGCCAAGAGACCCAGTACTTC. Translation: CASSSERQETQYF.

This clone showed up just once. The rearrangement links TRBV9 to TRBJ2-1, with no clear D. The ends were cut back, 1 base at V and 9 bases at J, with 14 bases in the middle. The CDR3 covers 14 residues. Germline V gives CDR1 SGDLS, CDR2 YYNGEE. CDR3 coding DNA: TGTGCCAGCAGCGTATTGAAAGTCGGTGGTGAGCAGTTCTTC. Encoded protein: CASSVLKVGGEQFF.

V usage is TRBV30 and J usage is TRBJ2-1; D uncertain. The CDR3 runs 13 residues. The germline V gene encodes CDR1 GTSNPN and CDR2 SVGIG (reference sequence). Trimming removed 3 bases from V and 4 bases from J, with 10 bases in between. The CDR3 DNA reads TGTGCCTGGAGCGCCTACCCGTACAATGAGCAGTTCTTC. Translation gives CAWSAYPYNEQFF.

The chain joins TRBV13 to TRBJ1-2; tentatively, D is TRBD1 (6 bases). The CDR3 loop spans 16 amino acids. The V and J ends lost 4 bases and 3 bases respectively, with 18 bases between them. Germline CDR1 and CDR2: PRHDT and FYEKMQ (reference sequence). The CDR3 protein is CASSWGYGGLHYGYTF. The CDR3 DNA follows: TGTGCCAGCAGCTGGGGATACGGGGGGCTCCACTATGGCTACACCTTC.

This clone turned up a few times. The rearrangement joins TRBV28 to TRBJ2-7; 7 bases are shared with TRBD2. This CDR3 has 15 amino acids. Trimming cost V 4 bases and J 9 bases; bases outside gene matches: 15. Looked up from germline, CDR1 is MDHEN and CDR2 is SYDVKM. CDR3 sequence: CASSSTAGAGIRQYF. Written as DNA, the CDR3 is TGTGCCAGCAGTTCAACCGCAGGAGCGGGAATTCGGCAGTACTTC.

The CDR3 region has the DNA TGCAGCGTTGAGGGCGGGAGCTTGGCCGGGGAGCTGTTTTTT. Translating it yields CSVEGGSLAGELFF. The genes are TRBV29-1 and TRBJ2-2, with 7 bases identical to TRBD2. The CDR3 covers 14 residues. V gave up 3 bases and J gave up 6 bases; unmatched junction bases: 7. The germline gives CDR1 SQVTM, CDR2 ANQGSEA.